This TCR beta chain was captured by sequencing in a study of cytomegalovirus exposure and HLA in healthy donors. The study, taken as a whole, reports: In an earlier analysis, about 87% or about 30%: the productive usage of most TCR beta V segments. The study put 150 to 200 TCR beta chains on its list as cytomegalovirus-associated.

Worth noting for this clone: Its antigen is still unknown.

It was with 60 Vbeta and 13 Jbeta primers that the PCR ran. Repertoires were generated with immunoSEQ multiplex PCR, while TCRdb's copy carries only in-frame clones and drops some. The sample contains 130,000 or so clones, roughly 85% of which appear only once. V was shortened by 2 bases and J by 0 bases, with 12 bases between the two germline ends. The CDR3 runs 15 residues. The germline CDR1 and CDR2 sequences are SGHNT and YYREEE (reference sequence). The gene calls are TRBV5-4 and TRBJ2-7, with unresolved D. Material: PBMCs. This receptor was obtained from a middle-aged man in good health and CMV-seronegative. The CDR3 reads CASSLDAVLSYEQYF. CDR3 nucleotides: TGTGCCAGCAGCTTAGATGCGGTTCTCTCCTACGAGCAGTACTTC.